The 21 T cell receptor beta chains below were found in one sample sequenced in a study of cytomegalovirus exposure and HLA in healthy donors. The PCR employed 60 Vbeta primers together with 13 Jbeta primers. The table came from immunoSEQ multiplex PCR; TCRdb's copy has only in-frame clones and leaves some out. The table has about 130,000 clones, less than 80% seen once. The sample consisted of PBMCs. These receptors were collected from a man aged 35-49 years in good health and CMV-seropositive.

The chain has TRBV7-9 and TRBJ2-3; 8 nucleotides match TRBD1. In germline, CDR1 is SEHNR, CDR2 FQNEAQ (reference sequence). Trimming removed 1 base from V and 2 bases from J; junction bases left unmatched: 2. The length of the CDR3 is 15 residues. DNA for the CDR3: TGTGCCAGCAGCTTAGTGACAGGGGTCACAGATACGCAGTATTTT. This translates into CASSLVTGVTDTQYF.

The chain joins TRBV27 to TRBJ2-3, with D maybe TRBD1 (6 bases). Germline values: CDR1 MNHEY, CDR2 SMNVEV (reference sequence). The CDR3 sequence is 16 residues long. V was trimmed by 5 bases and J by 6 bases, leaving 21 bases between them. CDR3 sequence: CASSAYDRPLSDTQYF. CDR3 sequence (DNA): TGTGCCAGCAGTGCATACGACAGGCCACTGAGTGATACGCAGTATTTT.

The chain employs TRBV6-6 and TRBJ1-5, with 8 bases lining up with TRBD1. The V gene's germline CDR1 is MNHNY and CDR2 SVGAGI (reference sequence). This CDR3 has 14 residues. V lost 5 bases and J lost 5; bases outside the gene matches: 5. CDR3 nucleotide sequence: TGTGCCAGCAGTGTTGGACAGGGAGATCAGCCCCAGCATTTT. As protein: CASSVGQGDQPQHF.

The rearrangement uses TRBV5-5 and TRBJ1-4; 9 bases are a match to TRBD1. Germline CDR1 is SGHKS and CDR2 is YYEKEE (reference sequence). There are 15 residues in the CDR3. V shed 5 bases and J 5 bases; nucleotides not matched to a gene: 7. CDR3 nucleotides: TGTGCCAGCAGGTACGGGACAGGGCCCAATGAAAAACTGTTTTTT. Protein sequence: CASRYGTGPNEKLFF.

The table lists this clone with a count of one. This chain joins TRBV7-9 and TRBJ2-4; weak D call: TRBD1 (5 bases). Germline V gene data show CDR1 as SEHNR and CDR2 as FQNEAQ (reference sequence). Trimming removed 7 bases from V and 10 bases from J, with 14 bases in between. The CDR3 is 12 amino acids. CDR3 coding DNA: TGTGCCAGCAATCCCACAGGACCAATTCAGTACTTC. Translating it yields CASNPTGPIQYF.

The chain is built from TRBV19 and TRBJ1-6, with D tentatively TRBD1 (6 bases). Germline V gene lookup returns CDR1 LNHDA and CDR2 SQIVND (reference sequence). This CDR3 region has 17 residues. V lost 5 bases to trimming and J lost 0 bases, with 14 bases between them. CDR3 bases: TGTGCCAGTAGTTCAACAGGGACGGGCTCCTATAATTCACCCCTCCACTTT. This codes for CASSSTGTGSYNSPLHF.

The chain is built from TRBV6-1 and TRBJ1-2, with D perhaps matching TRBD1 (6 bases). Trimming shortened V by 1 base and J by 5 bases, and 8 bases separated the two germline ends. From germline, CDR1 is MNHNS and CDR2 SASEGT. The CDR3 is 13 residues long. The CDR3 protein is CASSEGTAYGYTF. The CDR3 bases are TGTGCCAGCAGTGAAGGGACAGCTTATGGCTACACCTTC.

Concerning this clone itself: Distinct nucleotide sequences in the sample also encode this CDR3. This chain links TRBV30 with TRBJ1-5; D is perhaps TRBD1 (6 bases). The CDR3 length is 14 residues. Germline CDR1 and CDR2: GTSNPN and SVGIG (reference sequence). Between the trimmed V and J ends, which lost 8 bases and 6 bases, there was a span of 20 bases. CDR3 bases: TGTGCCACCGGAGGGGGGGTGCTAGGTCAGCCCCAGCATTTT. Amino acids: CATGGGVLGQPQHF.

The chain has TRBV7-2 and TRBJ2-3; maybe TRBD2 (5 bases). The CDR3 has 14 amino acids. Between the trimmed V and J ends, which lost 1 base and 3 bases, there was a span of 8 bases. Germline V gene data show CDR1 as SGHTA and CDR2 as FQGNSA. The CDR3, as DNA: TGTGCCAGCAGCTTAGACGGGAATACAGATACGCAGTATTTT. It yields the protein CASSLDGNTDTQYF. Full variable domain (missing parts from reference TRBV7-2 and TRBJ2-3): GAGVSQSPSNKVTEKGKDVELRCDPISGHTALYWYRQSLGQGLEFLIYFQGNSAPDKSGLPSDRFSAERTGGSVSTLTIQRTQQEDSAVYLCASSLDGNTDTQYFGPGTRLTVL.

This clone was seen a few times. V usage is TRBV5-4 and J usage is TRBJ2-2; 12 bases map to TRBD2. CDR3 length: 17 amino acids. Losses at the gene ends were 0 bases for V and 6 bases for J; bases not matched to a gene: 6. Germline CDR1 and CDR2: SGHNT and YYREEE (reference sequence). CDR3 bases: TGTGCCAGCAGCTTGGAACCGCTAGCGGGAGGGTCCGGGGAGCTGTTTTTT. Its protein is CASSLEPLAGGSGELFF.

CDR3 DNA sequence: TGTGCCAGCAGCACCATGGGGGGTTTTGGGTACTACGAGCAGTACTTC. Encoded protein: CASSTMGGFGYYEQYF. The rearrangement links TRBV28 to TRBJ2-7; D possibly corresponds to TRBD2 (6 bases). Germline V CDR1 and CDR2: MDHEN, SYDVKM. The CDR3 is 16 residues long. Trimming cost V 6 bases and J 3 bases, with 21 bases left between them.

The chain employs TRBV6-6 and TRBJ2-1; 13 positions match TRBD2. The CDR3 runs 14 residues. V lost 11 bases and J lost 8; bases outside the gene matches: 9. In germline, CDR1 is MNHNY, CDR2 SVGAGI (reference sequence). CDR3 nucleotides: TGTGCCTCGGGGGGGACTAGCGGGACCGATGAGCAGTTCTTC. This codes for CASGGTSGTDEQFF.

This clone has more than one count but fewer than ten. CDR3: CASSSRTSGDYNEQFF. The CDR3 coding sequence is TGTGCCAGCAGTTCGAGGACTAGCGGGGACTACAATGAGCAGTTCTTC. V is TRBV6-5 and J is TRBJ2-1, with 12 bases lining up with TRBD2. Per germline, CDR1 MNHEY and CDR2 SVGAGI. V lost 4 bases and J lost 3; bases outside the gene matches: 4. This CDR3 is 16 amino acids long.

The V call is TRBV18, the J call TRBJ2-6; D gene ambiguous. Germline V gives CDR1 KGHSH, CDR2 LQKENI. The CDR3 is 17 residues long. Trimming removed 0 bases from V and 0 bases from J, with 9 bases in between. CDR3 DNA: TGTGCCAGCTCACCACCTTCTACGGGCTCTGGGGCCAACGTCCTGACTTTC. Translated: CASSPPSTGSGANVLTF.

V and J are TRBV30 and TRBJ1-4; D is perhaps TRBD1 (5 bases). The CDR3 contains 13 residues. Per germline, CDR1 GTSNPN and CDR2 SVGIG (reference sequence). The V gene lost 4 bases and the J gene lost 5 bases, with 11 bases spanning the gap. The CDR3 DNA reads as TGTGCCTGGATGGGACTGAGCAATGAAAAACTGTTTTTT. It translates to CAWMGLSNEKLFF.

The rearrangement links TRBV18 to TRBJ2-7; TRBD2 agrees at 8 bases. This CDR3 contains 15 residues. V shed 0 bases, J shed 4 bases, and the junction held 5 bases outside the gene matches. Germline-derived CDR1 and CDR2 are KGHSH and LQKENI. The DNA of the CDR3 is TGTGCCAGCTCACCACCCCGGGGGGGGCCTTACGAGCAGTACTTC. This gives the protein CASSPPRGGPYEQYF.

The CDR3 spells CASSLAGSNQPQHF. In DNA form, the CDR3 reads TGTGCCAGCAGCTTGGCAGGGAGCAATCAGCCCCAGCATTTT. V usage is TRBV5-4 and J usage is TRBJ1-5; tentatively, D is TRBD1 (5 bases). The ends were cut back, 0 bases at V and 1 base at J, with 5 bases in the middle. Germline V gene lookup returns CDR1 SGHNT and CDR2 YYREEE (reference sequence). This CDR3 contains 14 residues. Based on the CDR3 plus reference TRBV5-4 and TRBJ1-5, the full variable domain is ETGVTQSPTHLIKTRGQQVTLRCSSQSGHNTVSWYQQALGQGPQFIFQYYREEENGRGNFPPRFSGLQFPNYSSELNVNALELDDSALYLCASSLAGSNQPQHFGDGTRLSIL.

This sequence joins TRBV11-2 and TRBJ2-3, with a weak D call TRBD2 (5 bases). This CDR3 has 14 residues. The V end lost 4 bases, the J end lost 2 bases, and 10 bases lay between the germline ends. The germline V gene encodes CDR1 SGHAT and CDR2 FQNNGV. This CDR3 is CASSSGLFTDTQYF. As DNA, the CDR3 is TGTGCCAGCAGCTCCGGACTGTTCACAGATACGCAGTATTTT.

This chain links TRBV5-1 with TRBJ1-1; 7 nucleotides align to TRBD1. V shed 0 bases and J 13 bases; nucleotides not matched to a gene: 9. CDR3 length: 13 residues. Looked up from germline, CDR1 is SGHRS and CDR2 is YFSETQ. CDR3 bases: TGCGCCAGCAGCTTGGCCACTGACAGGGACGGTTTCTTT. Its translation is CASSLATDRDGFF.

The CDR3 protein is CASSYSGTSGTDTQYF. CDR3 sequence (DNA): TGTGCCAGCAGTTACTCAGGTACTAGCGGCACAGATACGCAGTATTTT. V usage is TRBV6-5 and J usage is TRBJ2-3; the match to TRBD2 covers 7 bases. CDR1 is MNHEY, CDR2 SVGAGI, per germline. The CDR3 is 16 amino acids. Losses at the gene ends were 0 bases for V and 1 base for J; bases not matched to a gene: 4.

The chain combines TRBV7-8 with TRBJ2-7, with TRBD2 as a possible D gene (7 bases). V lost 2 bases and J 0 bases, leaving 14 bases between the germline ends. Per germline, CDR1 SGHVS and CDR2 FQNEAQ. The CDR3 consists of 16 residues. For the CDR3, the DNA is TGTGCCAGCAGCTTATTTGGCGGGGGCAGCTCCTACGAGCAGTACTTC. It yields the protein CASSLFGGGSSYEQYF.